Shown below are 30 T cell receptor beta chains from a single sample sequenced in a study of human T cells and chemical hapten exposure. Each CDR3 protein is one row after TCRdb ran MiXCR on the RACE reads. The repertoire consists of about 96,000 distinct CDR3 sequences, with about 9.3% occurring once and the leading ten covering about 2%. Time point noted: patch test 2, 6 weeks after DPC sensitization. Described treatment: therapeutic diphenylcyclopropenone sensitization with weekly scalp DPC. Here the sequenced sample was whole blood, taken in connection with sensitization to the hapten diphenylcyclopropenone (DPC). These receptors all come from a woman between 40 and 55 years old with alopecia areata. Some clones in this sample may be carry-over from other donors' samples.

The chain has TRBV10-3 and TRBJ2-3; 8 positions match TRBD2. J was trimmed by 3 bases and V by 11 bases; bases with no gene match: 10. Germline V gene sequence: CDR1 ENHRY, CDR2 SYGVKD. The CDR3 length is 14 residues. CDR3: CAVRPGGPTDTQYF. The CDR3 region has the DNA TGTGCCGTGCGTCCGGGAGGGCCGACAGATACGCAGTATTTT.

This clonotype was counted many times. The V and J genes are TRBV5-4 and TRBJ2-7; D not resolved. V lost 0 bases and J lost 3, with 7 bases in between. Per germline, CDR1 SGHNT and CDR2 YYREEE (reference sequence). The CDR3 contains 13 residues. The CDR3 bases are TGTGCCAGCAGCTTGGACGGGTACTACGAGCAGTACTTC. As protein: CASSLDGYYEQYF. Full variable domain (rest looked up from reference TRBV5-4 and TRBJ2-7): ETGVTQSPTHLIKTRGQQVTLRCSSQSGHNTVSWYQQALGQGPQFIFQYYREEENGRGNFPPRFSGLQFPNYSSELNVNALELDDSALYLCASSLDGYYEQYFGPGTRLTVT.

The V gene is TRBV20-1, the J gene TRBJ2-7, with D perhaps matching TRBD2 (5 bases). CDR1 is DFQATT, CDR2 SNEGSKA, per germline (reference sequence). V was pared by 3 bases and J by 2 bases, with 8 bases between. CDR3 length equals 12 residues. This CDR3 is CSASGKTYEQYF. The CDR3 DNA is TGCAGTGCTAGCGGGAAAACCTACGAGCAGTACTTC.

In this sample, this clonotype turned up a few times. The rearrangement joins TRBV10-3 to TRBJ2-3; D is unclear. V was clipped by 4 bases and J by 4 bases, with 9 bases between them. The CDR3 is made up of 13 amino acids. Looked up from germline, CDR1 is ENHRY and CDR2 is SYGVKD. CDR3 DNA: TGTGCCATCAGTGGCCCTCTATCAGATACGCAGTATTTT. This translates into CAISGPLSDTQYF.

This clonotype was detected many times. V is TRBV6-4 and J is TRBJ2-1, with TRBD2 matching over 10 bases. V shed 6 bases, J shed 8 bases, and the junction held 10 bases outside the gene matches. CDR3 size: 15 residues. The germline V gene encodes CDR1 MRHNA and CDR2 SNTAGT. CDR3 sequence: CASSALAGESDEQFF. The CDR3 nucleotides are TGTGCCAGCAGCGCCCTAGCGGGAGAGAGCGATGAGCAGTTCTTC.

This clonotype was counted at least ten times. The chain uses TRBV3-1 and TRBJ1-2, with TRBD1 matching 11 bases. The CDR3 consists of 15 residues. Germline V gives CDR1 LGHDT, CDR2 YNNKEL (reference sequence). The V segment lost 4 bases and the J segment 2 bases; nucleotides outside the gene matches: 3. Here the CDR3 reads CASSLRDRGNYGYTF. Written as DNA, the CDR3 is TGTGCCAGCAGCCTACGGGACAGGGGGAACTATGGCTACACCTTC.

This clonotype was counted many times. The chain carries TRBV20-1 and TRBJ2-7; 8 bases line up with TRBD2. The CDR3 length is 15 residues. Germline CDR1 is DFQATT and CDR2 is SNEGSKA (reference sequence). V trimming: 1 base; J trimming: 7 bases; junction bases outside the gene matches: 12. CDR3 coding DNA: TGCAGTGCTAGAGTCGTTGGGCGTAGCGGGAATGAGCAGTACTTC. It yields the protein CSARVVGRSGNEQYF.

A few counts support this clonotype. The V gene is TRBV25-1, the J gene TRBJ1-1, with TRBD1 matching 7 bases. CDR3 size: 14 residues. Germline lookup yields CDR1 MGHDK and CDR2 SYGVNS. The ends lost 6 bases at V and 6 bases at J; junction bases unmatched: 10. CDR3 loop: CASRNTGVSPEAFF. In DNA, the CDR3 is TGTGCCAGCAGGAACACAGGGGTCTCCCCTGAAGCTTTCTTT.

This clonotype was detected many times. The V and J genes are TRBV7-2 and TRBJ2-7; D is unclear. The CDR3 consists of 13 residues. Trimming left V 4 bases short and J 5 bases short, with 12 bases between. Germline CDR1 is SGHTA and CDR2 is FQGNSA. The CDR3 coding sequence is TGTGCCAGCAGCTCGCTACCCCGAAACGAGCAGTACTTC. This gives the protein CASSSLPRNEQYF.

This clonotype appeared many times. The chain couples TRBV29-1 to TRBJ1-2; 8 bases are a match to TRBD1. Per germline, CDR1 SQVTM and CDR2 ANQGSEA. The J segment lost 4 bases and the V segment lost 0 bases, leaving 4 bases of the junction unmatched. There are 14 residues in the CDR3. This CDR3 reads CSVEDGTGSYGYTF. The CDR3 coding sequence is TGCAGCGTTGAAGATGGGACAGGAAGCTATGGCTACACCTTC.

This clonotype was counted at least ten times. The V call is TRBV20-1, the J call TRBJ2-3; the D is unclear. Germline lookup yields CDR1 DFQATT and CDR2 SNEGSKA (reference sequence). This CDR3 comprises 16 residues. Trimming removed 3 bases at V and 1 base at J, with 17 bases between. Here the CDR3 reads CSASALTWAGTDTQYF. The CDR3 coding sequence is TGCAGTGCTAGTGCCCTCACTTGGGCGGGCACAGATACGCAGTATTTT.

The J gene is TRBJ2-1, the V gene TRBV10-3, with D perhaps TRBD2 (5 bases). This CDR3 has 15 residues. Per germline, CDR1 ENHRY and CDR2 SYGVKD. V lost 11 bases and J lost 8, with 25 bases in between. The CDR3 sequence is CASGGLTARVDEQFF. The DNA for the CDR3 is TGTGCCTCTGGAGGCTTGACCGCCCGGGTCGATGAGCAGTTCTTC.

This chain uses TRBV7-2 with TRBJ1-1, with unresolved D. V lost 1 base and J lost 0, with 9 bases in between. The CDR3 consists of 15 residues. Per the germline V gene, CDR1 is SGHTA and CDR2 is FQGNSA. For the CDR3, the DNA is TGTGCCAGCAGCTTAGGCGGTCGATTGAACACTGAAGCTTTCTTT. It translates to CASSLGGRLNTEAFF. The full variable domain, in which reference TRBV7-2 and TRBJ1-1 provide the parts outside the CDR3, is GAGVSQSPSNKVTEKGKDVELRCDPISGHTALYWYRQSLGQGLEFLIYFQGNSAPDKSGLPSDRFSAERTGGSVSTLTIQRTQQEDSAVYLCASSLGGRLNTEAFFGQGTRLTVV.

This clonotype appeared many times. The V call is TRBV13, the J call TRBJ2-4; 14 bases align to TRBD2. J gave up 9 bases and V 5 bases, and 6 bases lay outside the gene matches. The V gene's germline CDR1 is PRHDT and CDR2 FYEKMQ (reference sequence). The CDR3 sequence is 15 residues long. The CDR3 DNA reads TGTGCCAGCAGCCCGTTGACTAGCGGGGGGGTCATTCAGTACTTC. It yields the protein CASSPLTSGGVIQYF.

There are a few counts of this clonotype. This chain connects TRBV7-2 to TRBJ2-1; D unresolved. The V end was cut by 4 bases, the J end by 2 bases, with 24 bases between. CDR1 and CDR2 (germline): SGHTA, FQGNSA. CDR3 size: 19 residues. The CDR3, as DNA: TGTGCCAGCAGCTCCGTCCTCCCCGTGTACGCAACAACCTACAATGAGCAGTTCTTC. This encodes CASSSVLPVYATTYNEQFF.

This clonotype was counted a few times. V and J are TRBV20-1 and TRBJ2-3; D gene unclear. Per germline, CDR1 DFQATT and CDR2 SNEGSKA (reference sequence). Trimming cost V 5 bases and J 1 base, with 13 bases left between them. This CDR3 has 14 amino acids. Here the CDR3 DNA reads TGCAGTGCTCCAAGAGAAGGACGCACAGATACGCAGTATTTT. It is translated as CSAPREGRTDTQYF.

The V and J genes are TRBV10-3 and TRBJ2-2; TRBD2 agrees at 9 bases. Germline V gives CDR1 ENHRY, CDR2 SYGVKD. With 3 bases clipped from V and 1 base from J, the junction kept 6 bases outside the gene matches. The length of the CDR3 is 17 residues. For the CDR3, the DNA is TGTGCCATCAGTGACACCCGTAGCGGGAGGAACACCGGGGAGCTGTTTTTT. This sequence encodes CAISDTRSGRNTGELFF.

This clonotype has a handful of counts. This chain uses TRBV25-1 with TRBJ2-6; 9 bases align to TRBD1. This CDR3 has 19 residues. Germline lookup yields CDR1 MGHDK and CDR2 SYGVNS. The J segment lost 0 bases and the V segment lost 4 bases, leaving 10 bases of the junction unmatched. As DNA, the CDR3 is TGTGCCAGCAGTGCGACCGGGACAGGGTCTTCCTCTGGGGCCAACGTCCTGACTTTC. Encoded protein: CASSATGTGSSSGANVLTF.

This clonotype was seen a handful of times. This rearrangement joins TRBV20-1 to TRBJ2-7; 7 positions agree with TRBD1. This CDR3 comprises 14 residues. CDR1 is DFQATT and CDR2 is SNEGSKA in the germline V gene (reference sequence). The V segment lost 1 base and the J segment 4 bases; nucleotides outside the gene matches: 7. For the CDR3, the DNA is TGCAGTGCTAGAGTTCGTCCAGGGGGTTACGAGCAGTACTTC. Translating gives CSARVRPGGYEQYF.

The chain carries TRBV30 and TRBJ2-1; D is unresolved. This CDR3 has 11 amino acids. Germline CDR1 reads GTSNPN; CDR2 reads SVGIG (reference sequence). With 5 bases removed from V and 8 bases from J, the gap between germline ends came to 10 bases. The CDR3 here is CAWEVAHEQFF. The CDR3 DNA is TGTGCCTGGGAGGTCGCCCATGAGCAGTTCTTC.

This clonotype was picked up a small number of times. V usage is TRBV7-8 and J usage is TRBJ2-1; TRBD2 is a possible D gene (5 bases). Germline V gene data show CDR1 as SGHVS and CDR2 as FQNEAQ. This CDR3 is 13 amino acids long. V lost 5 bases, J lost 7 bases, and 12 bases lay in between. DNA for the CDR3: TGTGCCAGCAGCCACCTACTAGGGAATGAGCAGTTCTTC. This codes for CASSHLLGNEQFF.

The chain combines TRBV20-1 with TRBJ1-5, with D perhaps matching TRBD1 (5 bases). The V gene lost 6 bases and the J gene lost 0 bases, with 18 bases spanning the gap. CDR1 is DFQATT and CDR2 is SNEGSKA in the germline V gene (reference sequence). This CDR3 region has 16 residues. The CDR3 sequence: CSATLSTAYSNQPQHF. In DNA, the CDR3 is TGCAGTGCGACCCTTTCGACAGCTTATAGCAATCAGCCCCAGCATTTT.

In this sample, this clonotype turned up many times. This chain uses TRBV12-3 or TRBV12-4 with TRBJ1-1; D uncertain. CDR3 size: 14 residues. Trimming stripped 3 bases from V and 6 bases from J, with 14 bases between. The CDR3 nucleotides are TGTGCCAGCAGTTTTCGGAGGGAAGTAGCTGAAGCTTTCTTT. This translates into CASSFRREVAEAFF.

This clonotype has at least ten counts. The CDR3 loop is CATSDSLGRTGEQYF. CDR3 sequence (DNA): TGTGCCACCAGTGATTCCCTCGGACGGACAGGCGAGCAGTACTTC. The J gene is TRBJ2-7, the V gene TRBV24-1, with TRBD1 matching 7 bases. CDR1 is KGHDR, CDR2 SFDVKD, per germline. V lost 2 bases and J lost 6; bases outside the gene matches: 9. The CDR3 covers 15 residues.

The genes are TRBV27 and TRBJ1-6; D is ambiguous. Per germline, CDR1 MNHEY and CDR2 SMNVEV (reference sequence). The CDR3 has 16 residues. V was shortened by 1 base and J by 5 bases, with 12 bases between the two germline ends. In nucleotides, the CDR3 is TGTGCCAGCAGTTTATATGACCCACGGGATAATTCACCCCTCCACTTT. This codes for CASSLYDPRDNSPLHF.

This chain's CDR3 is CASSLGTGVEKLFF. The CDR3 nucleotides are TGTGCCAGCAGCTTGGGAACAGGCGTTGAAAAACTGTTTTTT. V is TRBV7-9 and J is TRBJ1-4; D perhaps matches TRBD1 (5 bases). V lost 3 bases to trimming and J lost 7 bases, with 12 bases between them. Germline CDR1 reads SEHNR; CDR2 reads FQNEAQ (reference sequence). This CDR3 contains 14 residues.

The chain has TRBV4-3 and TRBJ2-5; 9 nucleotides align to TRBD1. The junction had 4 bases not matched to a gene; V was cut back by 3 bases and J by 5 bases. The CDR3 consists of 14 residues. Germline V CDR1 and CDR2: LGHNA, YSLEER. The CDR3: CASSQTGGSETQYF. The CDR3 nucleotides are TGCGCCAGCAGCCAGACAGGGGGATCGGAGACCCAGTACTTC.

The chain links TRBV2 to TRBJ1-5, with D unclear. In germline, CDR1 is SNHLY, CDR2 FYNNEI. Trimming removed 2 bases from V and 4 bases from J, with 6 bases in between. The CDR3 is made up of 13 amino acids. The CDR3 sequence: CASSENYNQPQHF. CDR3 nucleotides: TGTGCCAGCAGTGAAAACTATAATCAGCCCCAGCATTTT.

There are a few counts of this clonotype. V is TRBV7-2 and J is TRBJ2-7, with TRBD1 matching 7 bases. The CDR3 extends over 13 amino acids. J gave up 8 bases and V 4 bases, and 8 bases lay outside the gene matches. Germline CDR1 and CDR2: SGHTA and FQGNSA. The CDR3 reads CASSSLTGPQQYF. The DNA of the CDR3 is TGTGCCAGCAGCTCCCTGACAGGGCCCCAGCAGTACTTC.

This clonotype came up many times. The chain is built from TRBV4-3 and TRBJ2-3; D possibly corresponds to TRBD1 (6 bases). The V end lost 3 bases, the J end lost 2 bases, and 18 bases lay between the germline ends. Germline V CDR1 and CDR2: LGHNA, YSLEER. The CDR3 spans 17 residues. DNA of the CDR3: TGCGCCAGCAGCCACCTAGGAAGGGGGAAGGTCACAGATACGCAGTATTTT. Its protein is CASSHLGRGKVTDTQYF.